These 13 T cell receptor beta chains came from one sample sequenced in a study of T cell changes during pregnancy in multiple sclerosis. The data were produced by immunoSEQ multiplex PCR, yet TCRdb's version contains in-frame clones alone and is incomplete. Of under 60,000 clones listed, around 93% are singletons. The source material was CD4+ T cells from peripheral blood mononuclear cells, sampled after pregnancy. The receptors derive from a female donor with multiple sclerosis, enrolled in a pregnancy study.

The chain recombines TRBV12-5 with TRBJ1-2; 12 bases are a match to TRBD1. The J segment lost 3 bases and the V segment lost 7 bases, leaving 12 bases of the junction unmatched. This CDR3 region has 17 residues. Germline CDR1 and CDR2: LGHNT and FRNRAP. In DNA form, the CDR3 reads TGTGCTAGTGCCCAAATTCGGGGACAGGGGGCTGACTATGGCTACACCTTC. Encoded protein: CASAQIRGQGADYGYTF.

The chain uses TRBV5-6 and TRBJ1-5, with 8 nucleotides matching TRBD1. V lost 0 bases and J lost 4; bases outside the gene matches: 9. Germline values: CDR1 SGHDT, CDR2 YYEEEE. The CDR3 sequence is 17 residues long. In DNA, the CDR3 is TGTGCCAGCAGCTTGGGAGGGACAGGAATGCGAAATCAGCCCCAGCATTTT. As protein: CASSLGGTGMRNQPQHF.

V gene TRBV19 combines with J gene TRBJ1-5; 8 bases agree with TRBD1. Germline V lookup: CDR1 LNHDA, CDR2 SQIVND (reference sequence). The J segment lost 4 bases and the V segment lost 7 bases, leaving 3 bases of the junction unmatched. This CDR3 comprises 13 residues. CDR3 sequence (DNA): TGTGCCAGTACCCGACAGGGGAATCAGCCCCAGCATTTT. Protein: CASTRQGNQPQHF.

The chain uses TRBV18 and TRBJ2-5; 9 bases match TRBD2. This CDR3 has 15 residues. V lost 4 bases, J lost 2 bases, and 5 bases stayed unmatched. Germline CDR1 KGHSH, CDR2 LQKENI. CDR3 region: CASSHIAGVQETQYF. The CDR3, as DNA: TGTGCCAGCTCACATATAGCGGGGGTGCAAGAGACCCAGTACTTC. Based on the CDR3 plus reference TRBV18 and TRBJ2-5, the full variable domain is NAGVMQNPRHLVRRRGQEARLRCSPMKGHSHVYWYRQLPEEGLKFMVYLQKENIIDESGMPKERFSAEFPKEGPSILRIQQVVRGDSAAYFCASSHIAGVQETQYFGPGTRLLVL.

This chain uses TRBV7-8 with TRBJ2-1; D may be TRBD1 (5 bases). The germline V gene encodes CDR1 SGHVS and CDR2 FQNEAQ. V dropped 2 bases and J dropped 12 bases, with 26 bases sitting between them. The CDR3 runs 17 residues. The CDR3 protein is CASSLRQRYAAEHRQFF. The CDR3 DNA sequence: TGTGCCAGCAGCTTAAGACAGAGATACGCCGCCGAACACCGGCAGTTCTTC.

The genes are TRBV9 and TRBJ1-3; 10 positions match TRBD1. This CDR3 region has 18 residues. Trimming took 0 bases from V and 2 from J; bases not matched to a gene: 8. Germline V gene sequence: CDR1 SGDLS, CDR2 YYNGEE. Here the CDR3 reads CASSVVPPGQGAGNTIYF. CDR3 sequence (DNA): TGTGCCAGCAGCGTAGTACCACCCGGACAGGGGGCTGGAAACACCATATATTTT.

The CDR3 loop reads CASSRGVGGSTQPQHF. CDR3 nucleotide sequence: TGTGCCAGTAGTAGGGGGGTCGGGGGGTCTACTCAGCCCCAGCATTTT. This chain links TRBV19 with TRBJ1-5; the D gene is possibly TRBD1 (5 bases). CDR3 length: 16 amino acids. Germline lookup yields CDR1 LNHDA and CDR2 SQIVND (reference sequence). Trimming stripped 4 bases from V and 6 bases from J, with 19 bases between.

The chain uses TRBV7-3 and TRBJ2-3; the match to TRBD1 covers 8 bases. With V trimmed by 4 bases and J by 4 bases, 4 bases remained unmatched. CDR3 length equals 14 residues. Germline lookup yields CDR1 SGHTA and CDR2 FQGTGA. CDR3 sequence: CASSSDRAADTQYF. CDR3 DNA: TGTGCCAGCAGCTCGGACAGGGCGGCAGATACGCAGTATTTT.

The V and J genes are TRBV6-1 and TRBJ2-7, with a possible D match to TRBD1 (5 bases). Germline values: CDR1 MNHNS, CDR2 SASEGT. This CDR3 contains 16 residues. V was clipped by 4 bases and J by 2 bases, with 18 bases between them. The CDR3 coding sequence is TGTGCCAGCAGTGTCGACACAGGCGCCGGGCCCTACGAGCAGTACTTC. It is translated as CASSVDTGAGPYEQYF.

This sequence joins TRBV29-1 and TRBJ1-1, with 8 bases matching TRBD1. There are 14 residues in the CDR3. Germline V gene data show CDR1 as SQVTM and CDR2 as ANQGSEA. The trim removed 4 bases at V and 5 bases at J, leaving 9 bases unmatched. For the CDR3, the DNA is TGCAGCGTTGCGGAAGGACAGGGTTGGACTGAAGCTTTCTTT. This gives the protein CSVAEGQGWTEAFF.

V gene TRBV28 combines with J gene TRBJ1-1; maybe TRBD1 (5 bases). CDR1 MDHEN and CDR2 SYDVKM come from the germline V gene. The CDR3 length is 14 residues. V gave up 1 base and J gave up 10 bases, with 16 bases separating them. This CDR3 reads CASSLYSGVRGAFF. CDR3 DNA: TGTGCCAGCAGTTTATATTCGGGGGTACGAGGAGCTTTCTTT.

The chain recombines TRBV7-2 with TRBJ1-2; D not certain. Germline V gene sequence: CDR1 SGHTA, CDR2 FQGNSA. This CDR3 comprises 15 residues. The V gene lost 5 bases and the J gene lost 9 bases, with 22 bases spanning the gap. CDR3 residues: CASSKDSGSHSSYTF. Written as DNA, the CDR3 is TGTGCCAGCAGCAAGGATAGCGGGTCCCATTCGAGCTACACCTTC.

The V gene is TRBV9, the J gene TRBJ1-2; weak D call: TRBD1 (6 bases). The CDR3 length is 14 residues. Trimming stripped 3 bases from V and 4 bases from J, with 13 bases between. Germline CDR1 reads SGDLS; CDR2 reads YYNGEE. CDR3 sequence: CASSGQQGLYGYTF. CDR3 nucleotide sequence: TGTGCCAGCAGCGGACAACAGGGCCTCTATGGCTACACCTTC.